The source of this T cell receptor beta chain is a study of T cell responses to AZD1222 COVID-19 vaccine (dated by TCRdb to the early 2020s). In the study overall: Because spike-specific TCR depth and breadth did not differ between the two schedules, AZD1222 recipients who got a second dose at roughly 4 weeks were pooled with those who got a second dose at roughly 12 weeks. A total of about 240 trial participants underwent TCR sequencing, of whom about 200 received two doses of AZD1222 and some 26 received two doses of the MenACWY control vaccine. Enrollment into the trials was organized by age into subgroups of 18-55, 56-69 and 70-plus years, and those subgroups contained roughly 150, 30 and 60 TCR-sequenced participants, respectively.

The CDR3 regions of human TCRbeta chains were analyzed by immunosequencing. On the authors' methods: Repertoire TCRs were matched against a reference library of SARS-CoV-2-specific TCRs generated with the MIRA antigen-specificity platform. Breadth was defined as the fraction of unique TCRs that were SARS-CoV-2-associated. Depth was defined as the fraction of total T cells that were SARS-CoV-2-associated. Using the MIRA data, each spike-specific TCR was mapped to the spike region that the TCR reacts to and placed in a CD4 or CD8 class. Log10-transformed breadth and depth values were compared by one-way ANOVA with Sidak's multiple comparisons tests. TCRdb took this table from immuneACCESS and kept in-frame rearrangements with V and J called. Such tables lack part of the clones; where checked against another copy, unresolved V genes explain under half of the gap, and the rest is unexplained. D and trimming come from the DNA, and the V and J calls and clone size come from that table. The sample profile shows more than 110,000 clones; just over 90% of them were found once. About 3.5% of the sample comes from the top ten.

The label giving this sample's time point can be read as: baseline before first vaccination. Samples from vaccinated people were obtained from the UK trials COV001 and COV002, which included a single-blind randomized controlled phase 2/3 trial of AZD1222 (ChAdOx1 nCoV-19) in healthy adults. Trial participant PBMC samples were collected at day 0 and day 28 after the second dose for TCRbeta chain sequencing. A remark on this clone: The antigen it recognizes is unknown. Nothing much larger sits one base from this clone, and base qualities are not available.

Results and caveats for the whole study, not just this receptor: Most participants were white British and females outnumbered males, and the authors suggested that clonal diversity may have been underestimated. Conclusions about previously exposed vaccinees are limited, since just five to seven AZD1222 recipients were seropositive for SARS-CoV-2 at baseline. Because no day 14 peak-response samples were available, the repertoires could be characterized only after the peak T cell response. After two AZD1222 doses, both the breadth and the depth of spike-specific TCRs were significantly higher than at day 0 and than in MenACWY recipients. The vaccine-associated CD4 TCRs covered the entire spike protein, and the dominant responses fell in regions 160-218 and 743-854. Reportedly, almost half of the unique spike-specific TCRs recognized epitopes lying outside the regions that are mutated in the B.1.351 and B.1.1.7 variants. The 56-69-year group was small, and its depth increase did not reach significance, likely because of low power.

The CDR3 measures 13 amino acids from cysteine to phenylalanine. The sequence is cut down to CDR3 DNA, 39 bases in frame from base 1. The germline V gene supplies CDR1 SGHDN and CDR2 FVKESK. The trim is 4 bases for V and 8 bases for J, with a gap of 11 bases between the germline ends. The chain was built from TRBV14 and TRBJ2-2; the D gene is perhaps TRBD2, from 5 matching bases. This clonotype was obtained from an adult in good health. Sequencing used peripheral blood, obtained on day 0 of AZD1222 vaccination. The CDR3 amino acid sequence is: CASSLHGDGELFF. In nucleotide form, the sequence is TGTGCCAGCAGCCTTCACGGGGATGGGGAGCTGTTTTTT.